The 23 T cell receptor beta chains below all came from one sample that was sequenced in a study of T cell changes during pregnancy in multiple sclerosis (dated by TCRdb to the late 2010s). Library creation used the immunoSEQ multiplex PCR assay. TCRdb stores this immuneACCESS table with in-frame sequences only. Part of the clones is absent; in the studies checked, under half of the shortfall reflects unresolved V genes, and no reason is known for the rest. A total of over 100,000 clones appear in this sample, 92% of them only once. The ten largest account for 1.5% of the sample. This specimen was peripheral blood, taken in the third trimester of pregnancy. All receptors come from a female donor with multiple sclerosis, enrolled in a pregnancy study.

The chain is built from TRBV19 and TRBJ2-7; 8 nucleotides agree with TRBD1. V trimming: 3 bases; J trimming: 10 bases; junction bases outside the gene matches: 11. The CDR3 runs 14 residues. Germline V gene data show CDR1 as LNHDA and CDR2 as SQIVND (reference sequence). The CDR3 DNA sequence: TGTGCCAGTAGTATGTCCCGGGACAGGTCAAAACAGTACTTC. Protein product: CASSMSRDRSKQYF.

This clone was seen a few times. The rearrangement links TRBV7-9 to TRBJ1-1; 9 positions match TRBD1. Unmatched junction bases numbered 3, after V lost 3 bases and J lost 1 base. This CDR3 region has 15 residues. The germline gives CDR1 SEHNR, CDR2 FQNEAQ (reference sequence). In DNA, the CDR3 is TGTGCCAGCAGCTTTCAGGGACAGGGGAACACTGAAGCTTTCTTT. It codes for CASSFQGQGNTEAFF. Complete variable domain (other parts from reference TRBV7-9 and TRBJ1-1): DTGVSQNPRHKITKRGQNVTFRCDPISEHNRLYWYRQTLGQGPEFLTYFQNEAQLEKSRLLSDRFSAERPKGSFSTLEIQRTEQGDSAMYLCASSFQGQGNTEAFFGQGTRLTVV.

This rearrangement joins TRBV6-5 to TRBJ2-7; possible D gene TRBD2, 5 bases. CDR1 is MNHEY, CDR2 SVGAGI, per germline. V lost 6 bases and J lost 3, with 12 bases in between. This CDR3 is built from 13 residues. CDR3 sequence reads: CASRGFGDYEQYF. CDR3 in DNA: TGTGCCAGCAGGGGTTTCGGGGACTACGAGCAGTACTTC.

This rearrangement joins TRBV7-9 to TRBJ1-1; 7 positions agree with TRBD1. Trimming removed 5 bases from V and 3 bases from J; junction bases left unmatched: 6. This CDR3 contains 14 residues. The germline V gene has CDR1 SEHNR and CDR2 FQNEAQ (reference sequence). For the CDR3, the DNA is TGTGCCAGCAGCCTACTACAGGGGTACACTGAAGCTTTCTTT. Encoded protein: CASSLLQGYTEAFF.

The chain uses TRBV11-1 and TRBJ1-2, with 7 bases matching TRBD1. The CDR3 is 14 amino acids. The germline gives CDR1 SGHAT, CDR2 FQDESV (reference sequence). V dropped 1 base and J dropped 6; count of bases not matched to a gene: 5. The CDR3 here is CASSLGGGKDGYTF. The CDR3 coding sequence is TGTGCCAGCAGCTTAGGAGGGGGCAAGGATGGCTACACCTTC.

The genes are TRBV30 and TRBJ2-2, with TRBD2 matching 7 bases. There are 14 residues in the CDR3. Germline V gene sequence: CDR1 GTSNPN, CDR2 SVGIG (reference sequence). V shed 1 base and J 4 bases; nucleotides not matched to a gene: 3. The CDR3 loop reads CAWSGSGFTGELFF. CDR3 nucleotides: TGTGCCTGGAGTGGTAGCGGGTTCACCGGGGAGCTGTTTTTT.

This sequence joins TRBV9 and TRBJ2-7; TRBD1 might be the D (5 bases). The length of the CDR3 is 14 residues. The V end was cut by 0 bases, the J end by 0 bases, with 7 bases between. CDR1 and CDR2 from the germline V gene are SGDLS and YYNGEE. The chain's CDR3 is CASSVGQSSYEQYF. CDR3 coding DNA: TGTGCCAGCAGCGTAGGACAGAGCTCCTACGAGCAGTACTTC.

This clone is a singleton in its sample. V and J are TRBV5-5 and TRBJ1-1, with a possible D match to TRBD1 (5 bases). Germline V lookup: CDR1 SGHKS, CDR2 YYEKEE (reference sequence). This CDR3 has 15 residues. The ends were cut back, 0 bases at V and 0 bases at J, with 9 bases in the middle. This chain's CDR3 is CASSLVGGVNTEAFF. CDR3 DNA: TGTGCCAGCAGCTTGGTGGGAGGGGTGAACACTGAAGCTTTCTTT.

The genes are TRBV19 and TRBJ2-2, with D maybe TRBD1 (6 bases). V lost 3 bases and J 4 bases, leaving 9 bases between the germline ends. Germline V gene lookup returns CDR1 LNHDA and CDR2 SQIVND (reference sequence). The CDR3 spans 14 residues. In nucleotides, the CDR3 is TGTGCCAGTAGTATCAGGGGATCCACCGGGGAGCTGTTTTTT. This codes for CASSIRGSTGELFF.

The V gene is TRBV28, the J gene TRBJ1-5, with 12 nucleotides matching TRBD1. Looked up from germline, CDR1 is MDHEN and CDR2 is SYDVKM. CDR3 size: 19 residues. V lost 7 bases, J lost 2 bases, and 15 bases stayed unmatched. The CDR3 DNA follows: TGTGCCAGCATTCCCCAAGGGGACAGGGGGCAGAGCGGCAATCAGCCCCAGCATTTT. This encodes CASIPQGDRGQSGNQPQHF.

V and J are TRBV7-3 and TRBJ1-1; D unclear. The CDR3 is 13 amino acids. The germline V and J ends were trimmed by 6 bases and 1 base, with 9 bases remaining between them. CDR1 SGHTA and CDR2 FQGTGA come from the germline V gene. CDR3: CASRVQSNTEAFF. In nucleotides, the CDR3 is TGTGCCAGCAGGGTTCAGTCGAACACTGAAGCTTTCTTT.

This chain connects TRBV7-2 to TRBJ1-5, with a weak D call TRBD1 (5 bases). Per the germline V gene, CDR1 is SGHTA and CDR2 is FQGNSA. The V and J ends lost 5 bases and 3 bases respectively, with 8 bases between them. The CDR3 runs 13 residues. DNA of the CDR3: TGTGCCAGCAGCCTGGGGCCCAATCAGCCCCAGCATTTT. Residues: CASSLGPNQPQHF. Complete variable domain (other parts from reference TRBV7-2 and TRBJ1-5): GAGVSQSPSNKVTEKGKDVELRCDPISGHTALYWYRQSLGQGLEFLIYFQGNSAPDKSGLPSDRFSAERTGGSVSTLTIQRTQQEDSAVYLCASSLGPNQPQHFGDGTRLSIL.

The V and J genes are TRBV7-9 and TRBJ2-3, with 10 nucleotides matching TRBD1. Per germline, CDR1 SEHNR and CDR2 FQNEAQ (reference sequence). The CDR3 spans 18 residues. Losses at the gene ends were 5 bases for V and 5 bases for J; bases not matched to a gene: 16. Here the CDR3 DNA reads TGTGCCAGCAGCCCACCCCGACAGGGGGCTCGAATAGTAGATACGCAGTATTTT. This codes for CASSPPRQGARIVDTQYF.

This rearrangement joins TRBV21-1 to TRBJ2-7; the table calls TRBD1, which could not be checked here. TRBV21-1 is deemed a pseudogene. The CDR3 spans 19 residues. CDR3 bases: TGTGCCAGCAGCAAAAAAGTAGGGTCGGGACAGGGATGCTCCTACGAGCAGTACTTC. It yields the protein CASSKKVGSGQGCSYEQYF.

The chain combines TRBV27 with TRBJ2-3; 8 positions match TRBD2. The trim removed 10 bases at V and 6 bases at J, leaving 12 bases unmatched. The CDR3 runs to 14 residues. Germline CDR1 is MNHEY and CDR2 is SMNVEV (reference sequence). CDR3 coding DNA: TGTGCCACTCTAGAAAGCGGGAGAAAGGATACGCAGTATTTT. Translation: CATLESGRKDTQYF.

The chain has TRBV28 and TRBJ1-5, with 7 bases lining up with TRBD1. The CDR3 consists of 15 residues. CDR1 and CDR2 from the germline V gene are MDHEN and SYDVKM. Unmatched junction bases numbered 5, after V lost 2 bases and J lost 4 bases. The CDR3 nucleotides read TGTGCCAGCAGTTTAGTGGGACAGCTAAATCAGCCCCAGCATTTT. Translation gives CASSLVGQLNQPQHF.

The rearrangement links TRBV27 to TRBJ1-1; D not resolved. From germline, CDR1 is MNHEY and CDR2 SMNVEV (reference sequence). Trimming stripped 5 bases from V and 6 bases from J, with 16 bases between. This CDR3 has 14 residues. This CDR3 is CASSRGERLAEAFF. For the CDR3, the DNA is TGTGCCAGCAGTCGCGGTGAGCGTTTGGCTGAAGCTTTCTTT.

V is TRBV5-1 and J is TRBJ2-7; D perhaps matches TRBD2 (6 bases). There are 13 residues in the CDR3. Germline values: CDR1 SGHRS, CDR2 YFSETQ. V lost 0 bases to trimming and J lost 2 bases, with 6 bases between them. CDR3 protein: CASSLGGTYEQYF. CDR3 nucleotide sequence: TGCGCCAGCAGCTTGGGCGGGACCTACGAGCAGTACTTC.

V is TRBV19 and J is TRBJ2-1; 7 bases match TRBD1. The germline V gene has CDR1 LNHDA and CDR2 SQIVND (reference sequence). J was trimmed by 14 bases and V by 6 bases; bases with no gene match: 4. This CDR3 is 10 amino acids long. The CDR3, as DNA: TGTGCCAGTAGCAGGGGGACAGAGTTCTTC. This encodes CASSRGTEFF.

This rearrangement joins TRBV14 to TRBJ2-2; 10 bases fit TRBD2. CDR3 size: 17 residues. Germline CDR1 reads SGHDN; CDR2 reads FVKESK. V shed 1 base, J shed 4 bases, and the junction held 6 bases outside the gene matches. The CDR3 is CASSQVGSGGPTGELFF. The CDR3 DNA follows: TGTGCCAGCAGCCAAGTAGGTAGCGGGGGGCCCACCGGGGAGCTGTTTTTT. Full variable domain (missing parts from reference TRBV14 and TRBJ2-2): EAGVTQFPSHSVIEKGQTVTLRCDPISGHDNLYWYRRVMGKEIKFLLHFVKESKQDESGMPNNRFLAERTGGTYSTLKVQPAELEDSGVYFCASSQVGSGGPTGELFFGEGSRLTVL.

The chain uses TRBV5-1 and TRBJ1-2; 7 positions match TRBD1. J was trimmed by 0 bases and V by 2 bases; bases with no gene match: 4. CDR1 and CDR2 from the germline V gene are SGHRS and YFSETQ. This CDR3 has 15 amino acids. CDR3 nucleotide sequence: TGCGCCAGCAGCTTCATTGGGACAGCTAACTATGGCTACACCTTC. Its translation is CASSFIGTANYGYTF.

The chain joins TRBV5-5 to TRBJ1-2, with 8 bases that match TRBD1. The V segment lost 3 bases and the J segment 5 bases; nucleotides outside the gene matches: 6. The germline V gene has CDR1 SGHKS and CDR2 YYEKEE (reference sequence). CDR3 length: 14 residues. The CDR3 DNA reads as TGTGCCAGCAGCTCCGCGAGGACAGGGTATGGCTACACCTTC. Its protein product is CASSSARTGYGYTF.

V usage is TRBV19 and J usage is TRBJ1-2; 8 nucleotides align to TRBD1. CDR3 length equals 15 residues. The trim removed 2 bases at V and 7 bases at J, leaving 9 bases unmatched. Germline assignment: CDR1 LNHDA and CDR2 SQIVND (reference sequence). CDR3 sequence reads: CASSILGQVPGGYTF. The CDR3 coding sequence is TGTGCCAGTAGTATATTGGGACAGGTGCCCGGTGGCTACACCTTC.